The 8 T cell receptor beta chains listed next were all sequenced from one sample in a study of blood T cell repertoires in COVID-19. Repertoires were generated with immunoSEQ multiplex PCR, while TCRdb's copy carries only in-frame clones and drops some. Among about 220,000 clones listed, 70% to 90% were seen once. Sequencing used peripheral blood. These receptors were obtained from a woman in her 70s with COVID-19, enrolled during active disease.

The CDR3 loop reads CASSIGTGQLNTEAFF. The CDR3 DNA sequence: TGTGCCAGTAGTATAGGGACGGGACAGTTGAACACTGAAGCTTTCTTT. J is TRBJ1-1 and V is TRBV19; 7 nucleotides align to TRBD1. CDR3 size: 16 residues. The V segment lost 1 base and the J segment 0 bases; nucleotides outside the gene matches: 5. CDR1 and CDR2 (germline): LNHDA, SQIVND (reference sequence).

The chain has TRBV5-1 and TRBJ2-3, with D perhaps TRBD1 (6 bases). The CDR3 contains 19 residues. CDR1 and CDR2 (germline): SGHRS, YFSETQ. The V end lost 0 bases, the J end lost 1 base, and 21 bases lay between the germline ends. The CDR3 sequence is CASSLVPLTQGVGTDTQYF. CDR3 bases: TGCGCCAGCAGCTTGGTCCCCTTAACACAGGGAGTAGGCACAGATACGCAGTATTTT.

This clone was detected many times. One junction end disagrees with the germline gene, perhaps due to a read error. This chain connects TRBV7-7 to TRBJ1-5, with TRBD1 as a possible D gene (5 bases). The CDR3 sequence is 14 residues long. Germline V gene data show CDR1 as SSHAT and CDR2 as FNYEAQ (reference sequence). CDR3 nucleotide sequence: TGTGCTAGCAGCTTATGCTGCCACAGGCAGCCCCAGCATTTT. It encodes CASSLCCHRQPQHF.

The gene calls are TRBV6-6 and TRBJ1-3; TRBD1 aligns across 8 bases. V gave up 6 bases and J gave up 2 bases; unmatched junction bases: 6. Germline V CDR1 and CDR2: MNHNY, SVGAGI (reference sequence). CDR3 length: 15 amino acids. The CDR3, as DNA: TGTGCCAGCAGAACGGACAGGGCGACTGGAAACACCATATATTTT. Protein: CASRTDRATGNTIYF.

The chain recombines TRBV12-3 or TRBV12-4 with TRBJ1-2; TRBD1 aligns across 7 bases. This CDR3 spans 13 amino acids. Unmatched junction bases numbered 10, after V lost 3 bases and J lost 12 bases. CDR3 protein: CASSFVGGAEDTF. CDR3 sequence (DNA): TGTGCCAGCAGTTTTGTAGGGGGCGCCGAGGACACCTTC.

This chain connects TRBV7-9 to TRBJ2-1, with D maybe TRBD2 (6 bases). Germline CDR1 SEHNR, CDR2 FQNEAQ (reference sequence). V was pared by 0 bases and J by 1 base, with 16 bases between. This CDR3 has 18 amino acids. DNA of the CDR3: TGTGCCAGCAGCTTAGCGGGCGGGGTCTACTCGTCCTACAATGAGCAGTTCTTC. Amino acid sequence: CASSLAGGVYSSYNEQFF.

The chain employs TRBV5-5 and TRBJ1-4; TRBD1 matches at 9 bases. V lost 7 bases and J lost 6; bases outside the gene matches: 7. The germline gives CDR1 SGHKS, CDR2 YYEKEE (reference sequence). The CDR3 consists of 14 residues. The CDR3 DNA follows: TGTGCCAGCTTCCGACAGGGGGGGGATGAAAAACTGTTTTTT. This translates into CASFRQGGDEKLFF.

V and J are TRBV5-1 and TRBJ2-7; D gene unclear. Trimming removed 2 bases from V and 3 bases from J, with 9 bases in between. The CDR3 totals 13 residues. The germline V gene encodes CDR1 SGHRS and CDR2 YFSETQ. The chain's CDR3 is CASSFLPVYEQYF. In DNA, the CDR3 is TGCGCCAGCAGCTTTCTTCCGGTCTACGAGCAGTACTTC.